The sample holds many counts of the clone carrying this TCR beta chain. Its antigen is not identified. This CDR3 spans 15 amino acids. Germline CDR1 is MNHEY and CDR2 is SVGEGT. Unmatched junction bases numbered 6, after V lost 6 bases and J lost 3 bases. The data stem from a study of T cells in Graves' hyperthyroidism and ophthalmopathy. Study observations and caveats: Classification by a 13 V-J model distinguished ophthalmopathy from stable hyperthyroidism.

RNA transcripts gave rise to amplified TCR beta CDR3 regions. An initial round of RT-PCR targeting the TCR CDR3 relied on the HTBI primer set. Each CDR3 protein gets one entry after TCRdb re-called the multiplex PCR reads with MiXCR. This table has some 270,000 distinct CDR3 sequences, more than 10% appearing once. Input material: blood. The J gene is TRBJ2-2, the V gene TRBV6-2 or TRBV6-3, with 8 bases matching TRBD2. The sequence was obtained from a woman aged 25 to 39 with Graves' hyperthyroidism that later progressed to Graves' ophthalmopathy. In DNA form, the CDR3 reads TGTGCCAGCAGACGAGCGGGAGCGGACACCGGGGAGCTGTTTTTT. This gives the protein CASRRAGADTGELFF.